This T cell receptor (beta chain) was observed in a study of blood T cell repertoires in COVID-19. Study in general: Italy, Spain and the United States were the sources of the convalescent and acute COVID-19 samples. PBMCs, B-cell-depleted T cells, or T cells provided the cDNA or gDNA that made up the material.

Trimming removed 4 bases from V and 4 bases from J, with 16 bases in between. The V gene's germline CDR1 is SGHRS and CDR2 YFSETQ. The CDR3 runs to 15 residues. The authors' processing: Amplification of reference gene primers was used by the study to estimate nucleated cell counts. Assay: immunoSEQ multiplex PCR; the TCRdb copy retains only in-frame clones and omits some. D and trimming come from the DNA, and the V and J calls and clone size come from that table. The table has about 76,000 clones, approximately 88% seen once; the top ten hold 5.8%. Specimen: peripheral blood. The rearrangement links TRBV5-1 to TRBJ2-3, with D perhaps TRBD2 (5 bases). The TCR was taken from a man between 45 and 60 years old with active COVID-19. CDR3 coding DNA: TGCGCCAGCAGCCTCGGGATTTACTCTTCAGATACGCAGTATTTT. It yields the protein CASSLGIYSSDTQYF.